This is a list of T cell receptor beta chains from one sample in a study of blood T cell repertoires in COVID-19. This table comes from immunoSEQ multiplex PCR, and its TCRdb copy is limited to in-frame clones, with some not included. The table lists 95,000 to 110,000 clones, approximately 87% of them singletons, with about an eighth in the top ten. The sample consisted of peripheral blood. The receptors here all came from a human donor in a cohort sampled during active or convalescent COVID-19. CDR3s include the opening cysteine and the closing phenylalanine or tryptophan. D genes are given only for firm matches. Size tells how often a clone was seen (once, few, many) or the class of an expanded clone, and some rows leave it out.

cdr3_nt: TGTGCCAGCAGTGAAGCTTGGCTGCAGCCCCAGCATTTT
cdr3_aa: CASSEAWLQPQHF
j_call: TRBJ1-5
v_call: TRBV2
d_call: -
clone_size: -

cdr3_nt: TGTGCCAGCAGTTACTCGACAGGGGGTAATGAGCAGTTCTTC
cdr3_aa: CASSYSTGGNEQFF
j_call: TRBJ2-1
v_call: TRBV6-5
d_call: TRBD1
clone_size: -

cdr3_nt: TGTGCCAGCAGTGGAGAGGGCGGGGGCCCCGTAGTTACGCAGTATTTT
cdr3_aa: CASSGEGGGPVVTQYF
j_call: TRBJ2-3
v_call: TRBV2
d_call: -
clone_size: -

cdr3_nt: TGTGGAGTGCAGGACAGGGCCTCCTACGAGCAGTACTTC
cdr3_aa: CGVQDRASYEQYF
j_call: TRBJ2-7
v_call: TRBV28
d_call: TRBD1
clone_size: -

cdr3_nt: TGTGCCAGCAGCTCCGATGACAGCTACGAGCAGTACTTC
cdr3_aa: CASSSDDSYEQYF
j_call: TRBJ2-7
v_call: TRBV7-9
d_call: -
clone_size: once

cdr3_nt: TGTGCCAGCAGCTCCTCGCTAGGGGCCATGAACACTGAAGCTTTCTTT
cdr3_aa: CASSSSLGAMNTEAFF
j_call: TRBJ1-1
v_call: TRBV7-9
d_call: -
clone_size: -

cdr3_nt: TGTGCCAGCAGTCCCTTCGATGAGCAGTTCTTC
cdr3_aa: CASSPFDEQFF
j_call: TRBJ2-1
v_call: TRBV12-3/TRBV12-4
d_call: -
clone_size: -

cdr3_nt: TGTGCCATCAGTGAGTCTTGGACAGGGGAAGGAAACACCATATATTTT
cdr3_aa: CAISESWTGEGNTIYF
j_call: TRBJ1-3
v_call: TRBV10-3
d_call: TRBD1
clone_size: -

cdr3_nt: TGCGCCAGCAGCCAAGAACCGCGCGGCGGCTACACCTTC
cdr3_aa: CASSQEPRGGYTF
j_call: TRBJ1-2
v_call: TRBV4-3
d_call: -
clone_size: -

cdr3_nt: TGTGCCAGCAGCAGGACAGGGGATTTCTTCTTT
cdr3_aa: CASSRTGDFFF
j_call: TRBJ1-1
v_call: TRBV2
d_call: TRBD1
clone_size: -

cdr3_nt: TGTGCCAGCAGTTCCCGTCCAGATACGCAGTATTTT
cdr3_aa: CASSSRPDTQYF
j_call: TRBJ2-3
v_call: TRBV12-3/TRBV12-4
d_call: -
clone_size: -

cdr3_nt: TGTGCCAGTACTCTGGACAGTTTTGGGGACCCGGGCTACACCTTC
cdr3_aa: CASTLDSFGDPGYTF
j_call: TRBJ1-2
v_call: TRBV19
d_call: -
clone_size: -

cdr3_nt: TGTGCCAGCAGGCCTCGACAGGGGCCCTCTGGAAACACCATATATTTT
cdr3_aa: CASRPRQGPSGNTIYF
j_call: TRBJ1-3
v_call: TRBV6-6
d_call: TRBD1
clone_size: -

cdr3_nt: TGTGCCAGTACCCCGACAGGGGGCAGAAATAATTCACCCCTCCACTTT
cdr3_aa: CASTPTGGRNNSPLHF
j_call: TRBJ1-6
v_call: TRBV19
d_call: TRBD1
clone_size: few

cdr3_nt: TGTGCCACCAGCAGCCGGGACTTCTACAATGAGCAGTTCTTC
cdr3_aa: CATSSRDFYNEQFF
j_call: TRBJ2-1
v_call: TRBV15
d_call: -
clone_size: -

cdr3_nt: TGTGCCAGCAGCCAAGAGAGGGCGGCAGATACGCAGTATTTT
cdr3_aa: CASSQERAADTQYF
j_call: TRBJ2-3
v_call: TRBV4-2
d_call: -
clone_size: -

cdr3_nt: TGTGCCAGCAGCTTGGATATCCCGAGGGTAGATCAGCCCCAGCATTTT
cdr3_aa: CASSLDIPRVDQPQHF
j_call: TRBJ1-5
v_call: TRBV5-5
d_call: -
clone_size: -

cdr3_nt: TGTGCCAGCAGCGCTAGCGGGGGGGATTACAATGAGCAGTTCTTC
cdr3_aa: CASSASGGDYNEQFF
j_call: TRBJ2-1
v_call: TRBV9
d_call: TRBD2
clone_size: -

cdr3_nt: TGTGCCAGCAGCCGAGACAGGGTAAACTCACCCCTCCACTTT
cdr3_aa: CASSRDRVNSPLHF
j_call: TRBJ1-6
v_call: TRBV5-4
d_call: TRBD1
clone_size: -

cdr3_nt: TGTGCCAGCAGGCCGGGGTATTGGACTGAAGCTTTCTTT
cdr3_aa: CASRPGYWTEAFF
j_call: TRBJ1-1
v_call: TRBV12-3/TRBV12-4
d_call: -
clone_size: -

cdr3_nt: TGTGCCAGCACCAACCTTTACTTACCGAACACTGAAGCTTTCTTT
cdr3_aa: CASTNLYLPNTEAFF
j_call: TRBJ1-1
v_call: TRBV7-9
d_call: -
clone_size: -

cdr3_nt: TGTGCCAGCAGCTTAATGGGGCAGGGGGGTGGATTTGGTGAAAAACTGTTTTTT
cdr3_aa: CASSLMGQGGGFGEKLFF
j_call: TRBJ1-4
v_call: TRBV7-2
d_call: TRBD1
clone_size: -

cdr3_nt: TGTGCCAGCAGCCTCGGGGTTAGCACAGATACGCAGTATTTT
cdr3_aa: CASSLGVSTDTQYF
j_call: TRBJ2-3
v_call: TRBV11-2
d_call: -
clone_size: -

cdr3_nt: TGTGCCAGCAGCCCGAGGGACAGATTAGGCACCGGGGAGCTGTTTTTT
cdr3_aa: CASSPRDRLGTGELFF
j_call: TRBJ2-2
v_call: TRBV5-4
d_call: TRBD1
clone_size: -

cdr3_nt: TGTGCCAGCAGCTTGATACTAGCGGGGCTACAAGAGACCCAGTACTTC
cdr3_aa: CASSLILAGLQETQYF
j_call: TRBJ2-5
v_call: TRBV5-5
d_call: TRBD2
clone_size: -

cdr3_nt: TGTGCCTGGAGTGTACAGCAGCCGTATAACTATGGCTACACCTTC
cdr3_aa: CAWSVQQPYNYGYTF
j_call: TRBJ1-2
v_call: TRBV30
d_call: -
clone_size: -

cdr3_nt: TGTGCCAGCAGTCGCGGTAGACAGCTACCGCAGGCGGCTTTCTTT
cdr3_aa: CASSRGRQLPQAAFF
j_call: TRBJ1-1
v_call: TRBV6-5
d_call: -
clone_size: -

cdr3_nt: TGTGCCAGTAGTCCCCAGGCCTACAATCAGCCCCAGCATTTT
cdr3_aa: CASSPQAYNQPQHF
j_call: TRBJ1-5
v_call: TRBV19
d_call: -
clone_size: -

cdr3_nt: TGTGCCTCCCTCCGTACGGGGGGCTACGAGCAGTACTTC
cdr3_aa: CASLRTGGYEQYF
j_call: TRBJ2-7
v_call: TRBV28
d_call: TRBD2
clone_size: -

cdr3_nt: TGTGCCAGCAGCTCAACCGGGACAGAAAACGAGCAGTACTTC
cdr3_aa: CASSSTGTENEQYF
j_call: TRBJ2-7
v_call: TRBV5-5
d_call: TRBD1
clone_size: -

cdr3_nt: TGCGCCAGCAGCAGCGAGGTACTAGCGGGGGCAAATGAGCAGTTCTTC
cdr3_aa: CASSSEVLAGANEQFF
j_call: TRBJ2-1
v_call: TRBV5-1
d_call: TRBD2
clone_size: -

cdr3_nt: TGTGCCAGCAGCTCCCGGACAATCACAGATACGCAGTATTTT
cdr3_aa: CASSSRTITDTQYF
j_call: TRBJ2-3
v_call: TRBV7-2
d_call: -
clone_size: -

cdr3_nt: TGTGCCAGTAACAAACCCGGGGAGCTACGATATGGCTACACCTTC
cdr3_aa: CASNKPGELRYGYTF
j_call: TRBJ1-2
v_call: TRBV19
d_call: -
clone_size: -

cdr3_nt: TGCGCCAGCAGCCTCGTGGTGAGGGGCACAGATACGCAGTATTTT
cdr3_aa: CASSLVVRGTDTQYF
j_call: TRBJ2-3
v_call: TRBV4-1
d_call: -
clone_size: -

cdr3_nt: TGTGCCAGCAGTTTAACTGGGACTTACACTGAAGCTTTCTTT
cdr3_aa: CASSLTGTYTEAFF
j_call: TRBJ1-1
v_call: TRBV28
d_call: -
clone_size: -

cdr3_nt: TGCGCCAGCAGCTTGGAGGGTCGGGGAAGGAATGGCTACACCTTC
cdr3_aa: CASSLEGRGRNGYTF
j_call: TRBJ1-2
v_call: TRBV5-1
d_call: -
clone_size: -

cdr3_nt: TGTGCTAGCAGCACCCCCCTGGTGGGGGGAGGGGAGACCCAGTACTTC
cdr3_aa: CASSTPLVGGGETQYF
j_call: TRBJ2-5
v_call: TRBV7-7
d_call: TRBD2
clone_size: -

cdr3_nt: TGCAGCGTTGAACTTCAGGGATCGATGGATACGCAGTATTTT
cdr3_aa: CSVELQGSMDTQYF
j_call: TRBJ2-3
v_call: TRBV29-1
d_call: -
clone_size: few

cdr3_nt: TGTGCCAGCAGCCGAATACAGGCCCCCTACGAGCAGTACTTC
cdr3_aa: CASSRIQAPYEQYF
j_call: TRBJ2-7
v_call: TRBV7-9
d_call: -
clone_size: -

cdr3_nt: TGTGCCAGCAGTGAATATAAGGAACAGGGTAGTGGCTACACCTTC
cdr3_aa: CASSEYKEQGSGYTF
j_call: TRBJ1-2
v_call: TRBV25-1
d_call: -
clone_size: once

cdr3_nt: TGTGCCAGCAGCGTAGCGGGGAAGAACGGGGAGCTGTTTTTT
cdr3_aa: CASSVAGKNGELFF
j_call: TRBJ2-2
v_call: TRBV9
d_call: -
clone_size: -

cdr3_nt: TGTGCCAGCAGCGTCGAAGAGGGTGGGGAAGAGACCCAGTACTTC
cdr3_aa: CASSVEEGGEETQYF
j_call: TRBJ2-5
v_call: TRBV9
d_call: -
clone_size: -

cdr3_nt: TGTGCCAGCAGTCCGGGACACCCTGGCTATGGCTACACCTTC
cdr3_aa: CASSPGHPGYGYTF
j_call: TRBJ1-2
v_call: TRBV6-5
d_call: -
clone_size: -